This T cell receptor (gamma chain) is drawn from a study of Vδ1+ human thymocytes. Findings of the study overall: Unlike peripheral blood Vdelta1+ controls, thymic delta-chain sequences included approximately 20% Vdelta2 and few Vdelta3. Thymic TRG and TRD repertoires appeared highly polyclonal. TRG sequences recurred across donors, whereas TRD sequences stayed essentially private.

This clone came up a few times. Its specificity is unknown. Thymocytes were sorted as CD3+ TCRVdelta1+ TCRVdelta2- after alphabeta T cell depletion. Germline V gene lookup returns CDR1 VTNTFY and CDR2 YDVSTARD (reference sequence). V was pared by 6 bases and J by 4 bases, with 8 bases of the junction left unmatched. This CDR3 is built from 14 residues. RNA was extracted from the cells and then reverse transcribed. The CDR3 regions were amplified by multiplex PCR from V-gene primers to a constant-region primer. TCRdb used CATT to re-call clones from the multiplex PCR reads. The data show some 37,000 gamma-chain clones, around 20% seen once.

The chain has TRGV3 and TRGJP2. The specimen sequenced was Vdelta1+ gamma-delta thymocytes from the thymus. Described subset: FACS-sorted CD3+ TCRalphabeta- TCRVdelta1+ TCRVdelta2- thymocytes. This clonotype was obtained from a girl in the first two years of life who had congenital heart surgery. The CDR3 nucleotides are TGTGCCACCTGGACCTACCCTAGTGATTGGATCAAGACGTTT. As protein: CATWTYPSDWIKTF.